This entry describes one T cell receptor beta chain. In the authors' workflow: Reference gene primer amplification gave nucleated cell count estimates. Clones were sequenced by immunoSEQ multiplex PCR, and TCRdb holds only the in-frame ones, with some missing. V and J calls and clone size follow that table, whereas D and trimming were derived from the DNA. The table lists some 220,000 clones, roughly four fifths of them singletons. This sample is part of a study of blood T cell repertoires in COVID-19. Across the whole study: Spain, Italy and the United States supplied samples that represented acute and convalescent COVID-19. T cells, B-cell-depleted T cells, or PBMCs provided the cDNA or gDNA that served as material.

There are 15 residues in the CDR3. Germline V lookup: CDR1 LGHDT, CDR2 YNNKEL (reference sequence). Trimming took off 0 bases at V and 7 bases at J, with 10 bases between the two ends. During active infection, Seattle patients enrolled and were then monitored through disease. This TCR was recovered from a woman aged 70-85 years with COVID-19, enrolled during active disease. What was sequenced was peripheral blood. The chain has TRBV3-1 (or the pseudogene TRBV3-2) and TRBJ1-6; D is perhaps TRBD1 (6 bases). CDR3: CASSQDRTANSPLHF. The DNA of the CDR3 is TGTGCCAGCAGCCAAGATAGGACAGCAAATTCACCCCTCCACTTT.